This T cell receptor (beta chain) emerged from a study of blood T cell repertoires in COVID-19. Overall study context: The cDNA or gDNA used as material had been derived from T cells, B-cell-depleted T cells, or PBMCs.

Method: immunoSEQ multiplex PCR; TCRdb's copy keeps in-frame clones and lacks some. Of 70,000 to 95,000 clones in the sample, almost 90% were seen once. This CDR3 has 16 residues. V was pared by 0 bases and J by 0 bases, with 9 bases between. CDR1 is PRHDT, CDR2 FYEKMQ, per germline (reference sequence). Sequenced sample: peripheral blood. This TCR derives from a human donor with active COVID-19. The donor label of this sample is uncertain. The chain uses TRBV13 and TRBJ2-1; D is unresolved. The CDR3 DNA reads TGTGCCAGCAGCTTAGGATTGAGAAGCTCCTACAATGAGCAGTTCTTC. Translated, it gives CASSLGLRSSYNEQFF.